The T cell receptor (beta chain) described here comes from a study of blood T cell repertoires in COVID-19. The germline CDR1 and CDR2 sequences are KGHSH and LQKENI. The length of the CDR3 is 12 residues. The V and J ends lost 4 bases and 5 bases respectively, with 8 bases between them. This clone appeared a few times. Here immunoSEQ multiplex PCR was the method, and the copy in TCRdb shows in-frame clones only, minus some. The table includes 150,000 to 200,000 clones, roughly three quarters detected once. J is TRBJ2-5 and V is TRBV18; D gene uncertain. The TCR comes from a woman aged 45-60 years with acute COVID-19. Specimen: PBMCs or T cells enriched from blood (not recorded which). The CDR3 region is CASSLREETQYF. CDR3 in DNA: TGTGCCAGCTCACTAAGAGAGGAGACCCAGTACTTC.